Each of the 25 T cell receptor beta chains below was sequenced from the same sample in a study of cytomegalovirus exposure and HLA in healthy donors. Primers for the PCR totalled 60 Vbeta and 13 Jbeta. Only in-frame clones appear in the TCRdb table, and some are missing; sequencing was by immunoSEQ multiplex PCR. Of 150,000 to 160,000 clones listed, over 65% are singletons. Sequenced material: PBMCs. The receptors derive from a man aged 30 to 45 in good health and CMV-seronegative.

This chain connects TRBV7-8 to TRBJ2-1, with D perhaps matching TRBD2 (7 bases). V was shortened by 1 base and J by 4 bases, with 11 bases between the two germline ends. The CDR3 has 15 residues. From germline, CDR1 is SGHVS and CDR2 FQNEAQ. CDR3 in DNA: TGTGCCAGCAGCTTAGGGCGGGGGCCTTACAATGAGCAGTTCTTC. It is translated as CASSLGRGPYNEQFF.

The genes are TRBV2 and TRBJ1-2; D gene ambiguous. Looked up from germline, CDR1 is SNHLY and CDR2 is FYNNEI. This CDR3 is built from 19 residues. V lost 3 bases and J 2 bases, leaving 25 bases between the germline ends. CDR3 sequence: CASSDARRRLTLENYGYTF. The CDR3, as DNA: TGTGCCAGCAGTGATGCAAGAAGGAGACTTACCCTTGAAAACTATGGCTACACCTTC.

This chain uses TRBV6-6 with TRBJ1-3; D is uncertain. V was trimmed by 5 bases and J by 0 bases, leaving 11 bases between them. CDR1 is MNHNY and CDR2 is SVGAGI in the germline V gene (reference sequence). The CDR3 runs 15 residues. The CDR3 bases are TGTGCCAGCAGTCCTGACACGATCTCTGGAAACACCATATATTTT. Its translation is CASSPDTISGNTIYF.

The chain couples TRBV7-3 to TRBJ2-4; 12 nucleotides match TRBD1. The CDR3 consists of 15 residues. V lost 5 bases to trimming and J lost 5 bases; unmatched junction nucleotides: 4. CDR1 SGHTA and CDR2 FQGTGA come from the germline V gene. As DNA, the CDR3 is TGTGCCAGCAGCCTAGGGACAGGGGGCGAAAACATTCAGTACTTC. Amino acids: CASSLGTGGENIQYF.

V and J are TRBV7-9 and TRBJ1-5; no clear D. The V gene's germline CDR1 is SEHNR and CDR2 FQNEAQ (reference sequence). Trimming removed 3 bases from V and 6 bases from J, with 6 bases in between. The CDR3 is 12 amino acids. The CDR3 sequence: CASSLHGQPQHF. CDR3 in DNA: TGTGCCAGCAGCTTGCACGGTCAGCCCCAGCATTTT.

Here the CDR3 reads CASSLAYSAPHSYNEQFF. CDR3 nucleotides: TGTGCCAGCAGCTTAGCGTACTCCGCCCCTCACTCCTACAATGAGCAGTTCTTC. This chain joins TRBV7-2 and TRBJ2-1; no definite D call. This CDR3 contains 18 residues. Trimming took off 0 bases at V and 0 bases at J, with 15 bases between the two ends. Germline V gene sequence: CDR1 SGHTA, CDR2 FQGNSA.

The J gene is TRBJ1-5, the V gene TRBV28; possible D gene TRBD1, 5 bases. The CDR3 contains 14 residues. The V gene's germline CDR1 is MDHEN and CDR2 SYDVKM. The ends were cut back, 5 bases at V and 2 bases at J, with 10 bases in the middle. The CDR3 DNA follows: TGTGCCAGCAGTCTAACAGGAGGCAATCAGCCCCAGCATTTT. This codes for CASSLTGGNQPQHF.

The chain has TRBV6-5 and TRBJ1-1, with 9 bases aligning to TRBD1. Germline V CDR1 and CDR2: MNHEY, SVGAGI. The V and J ends lost 2 bases and 5 bases, in that order; junction bases with no gene match: 0. The CDR3 has 13 residues. CDR3 sequence (DNA): TGTGCCAGCAGTTACGGGACAGGGACTGAAGCTTTCTTT. It specifies CASSYGTGTEAFF.

The V gene is TRBV4-1, the J gene TRBJ2-1, with D possibly TRBD1 on 5 matching bases. Germline-derived CDR1 and CDR2 are MGHRA and YSYEKL. Trimming removed 0 bases at V and 3 bases at J, with 12 bases between. The CDR3 is made up of 16 amino acids. CDR3 DNA: TGCGCCAGCAGCCAAGAGGGCAGGGCCTTCTACAATGAGCAGTTCTTC. It encodes CASSQEGRAFYNEQFF.

V gene TRBV6-5 combines with J gene TRBJ1-4; D may be TRBD1 (5 bases). Trimming stripped 6 bases from V and 1 base from J, with 12 bases between. Germline CDR1 reads MNHEY; CDR2 reads SVGAGI. This CDR3 contains 15 residues. CDR3 DNA sequence: TGTGCCAGCAGCCCGGCAGGGCGAACTAATGAAAAACTGTTTTTT. It encodes CASSPAGRTNEKLFF.

The chain employs TRBV6-5 and TRBJ2-3; TRBD2 matches 8 bases. Germline V CDR1 and CDR2: MNHEY, SVGAGI. Trimming cost V 0 bases and J 6 bases; bases outside gene matches: 2. CDR3 length: 14 residues. CDR3 nucleotides: TGTGCCAGCAGTTACTCGACGGGGGGGGATACGCAGTATTTT. Encoded protein: CASSYSTGGDTQYF.

The rearrangement uses TRBV10-3 and TRBJ2-3; D might be TRBD2 (6 bases). Germline V gives CDR1 ENHRY, CDR2 SYGVKD. V was trimmed by 2 bases and J by 0 bases, leaving 9 bases between them. This CDR3 is 15 amino acids long. The CDR3 DNA follows: TGTGCCATCAGTGAGGTGGGACTTAGCACAGATACGCAGTATTTT. Amino acid sequence: CAISEVGLSTDTQYF.

V is TRBV5-6 and J is TRBJ2-5, with 14 bases that match TRBD2. The DNA end lines up better with TRBJ2-7; the J call may be wrong. The CDR3 covers 19 residues. Germline-derived CDR1 and CDR2 are SGHDT and YYEEEE. Written as DNA, the CDR3 is TGTGCCAGCAGCTTAAGTGGTGGACTAGCGGGGGGAAGCTCCTACGAGCAGTACTTC. It translates to CASSLSGGLAGGSSYEQYF.

This clone was recorded a few times. The rearrangement links TRBV7-6 to TRBJ2-1; no reliable D call. Looked up from germline, CDR1 is SGHVS and CDR2 is FNYEAQ. The CDR3 runs 11 residues. V shed 5 bases and J shed 8 bases, with 7 bases lying between them. As DNA, the CDR3 is TGTGCCAGCAGCGGTAGTGATGAGCAGTTCTTC. Amino acids: CASSGSDEQFF. The full variable domain, completed using reference TRBV7-6 and TRBJ2-1, is GAGVSQSPRYKVTKRGQDVALRCDPISGHVSLYWYRQALGQGPEFLTYFNYEAQQDKSGLPNDRFSAERPEGSISTLTIQRTEQRDSAMYRCASSGSDEQFFGPGTRLTVL.

The V and J genes are TRBV6-5 and TRBJ2-7; possibly TRBD1 for D (6 bases). This CDR3 is built from 14 residues. Germline V gene lookup returns CDR1 MNHEY and CDR2 SVGAGI. With 6 bases removed from V and 0 bases from J, the gap between germline ends came to 12 bases. The CDR3 nucleotides are TGTGCCAGCAGCCGACAGGTTAGCTCCTACGAGCAGTACTTC. Its protein product is CASSRQVSSYEQYF.

The chain employs TRBV4-2 and TRBJ1-1; 8 nucleotides match TRBD1. V shed 6 bases and J 1 base; nucleotides not matched to a gene: 4. Germline loops: CDR1 LGHNA, CDR2 YNFKEQ. The CDR3 has 14 residues. CDR3 nucleotides: TGTGCCAGCAGTCCCGGGACAGGGAACACTGAAGCTTTCTTT. This sequence encodes CASSPGTGNTEAFF.

This clone was counted between two and nine times. Compared with germline, one end of the junction differs, possibly owing to a read error. The rearrangement joins TRBV6-6 to TRBJ1-2, with 7 bases identical to TRBD1. Per the germline V gene, CDR1 is MNHNY and CDR2 is SVGAGI (reference sequence). This CDR3 has 11 residues. CDR3 protein: CASRSRGPDPF. CDR3 coding DNA: TGTGCCAGCAGGTCAAGGGGGCCTGACCCCTTC.

V is TRBV30 and J is TRBJ2-7; the match to TRBD1 covers 8 bases. The V and J ends lost 2 bases and 3 bases, in that order; junction bases with no gene match: 0. The CDR3 is 12 amino acids. In germline, CDR1 is GTSNPN, CDR2 SVGIG (reference sequence). The CDR3 loop is CAWSTGGYEQYF. The CDR3 region has the DNA TGTGCCTGGAGTACAGGGGGCTACGAGCAGTACTTC. Supplemented by reference TRBV30 and TRBJ2-7, the full variable domain reads SQTIHQWPATLVQPVGSPLSLECTVEGTSNPNLYWYRQAAGRGLQLLFYSVGIGQISSEVPQNLSASRPQDRQFILSSKKLLLSDSGFYLCAWSTGGYEQYFGPGTRLTVT.

The chain combines TRBV29-1 with TRBJ2-5, with TRBD2 matching over 11 bases. This CDR3 contains 13 residues. V trimming: 7 bases; J trimming: 4 bases; junction bases outside the gene matches: 5. Per the germline V gene, CDR1 is SQVTM and CDR2 is ANQGSEA. CDR3 nucleotides: TGCAGCGCCCGACTAGCGGGGAGAGAGACCCAGTACTTC. Amino acid sequence: CSARLAGRETQYF.

The chain uses TRBV18 and TRBJ1-1; D is perhaps TRBD1 (6 bases). Germline CDR1 reads KGHSH; CDR2 reads LQKENI. The germline V and J ends were trimmed by 6 bases and 1 base, with 12 bases remaining between them. This CDR3 has 14 amino acids. CDR3 amino acids: CASSPQGTNTEAFF. In DNA, the CDR3 is TGTGCCAGCTCGCCCCAGGGGACGAACACTGAAGCTTTCTTT.

The CDR3 region has the DNA TGCAGCGTTGGGGGGGGAGGAGGTGGTCAGCCCCAGCATTTT. It is translated as CSVGGGGGGQPQHF. J is TRBJ1-5 and V is TRBV29-1; D is possibly TRBD1 (5 bases). Deletions cut 4 bases from V and 6 bases from J, with 16 bases between. There are 14 residues in the CDR3. CDR1 and CDR2 from the germline V gene are SQVTM and ANQGSEA.

The V call is TRBV5-1, the J call TRBJ1-2; TRBD1 aligns across 7 bases. J gave up 6 bases and V 1 base, and 3 bases lay outside the gene matches. This CDR3 is built from 13 residues. Germline V gene lookup returns CDR1 SGHRS and CDR2 YFSETQ. The chain's CDR3 is CASSLTGANGYTF. The CDR3 nucleotides read TGCGCCAGCAGCTTGACAGGGGCGAATGGCTACACCTTC.

The chain couples TRBV4-1 to TRBJ2-1; D might be TRBD1 (7 bases). The germline V and J ends were trimmed by 0 bases and 6 bases, with 12 bases remaining between them. This CDR3 is 15 amino acids long. CDR1 MGHRA and CDR2 YSYEKL come from the germline V gene. As DNA, the CDR3 is TGCGCCAGCAGCCAAGATTCAGGGGGGTTCAATGAGCAGTTCTTC. Its protein is CASSQDSGGFNEQFF.

This clone was seen more than once but under ten times. The chain employs TRBV7-6 and TRBJ2-6; 8 positions match TRBD1. CDR1 and CDR2 (germline): SGHVS, FNYEAQ. This CDR3 is built from 17 residues. J gave up 2 bases and V 7 bases, and 10 bases lay outside the gene matches. This chain's CDR3 is CASTLVRTGTGANVLTF. DNA of the CDR3: TGTGCCAGCACCCTAGTCAGGACAGGGACTGGGGCCAACGTCCTGACTTTC.

This clone was found a few times. The CDR3 bases are TGTGCCAGCAGTGAGTCAGGGCGGGAGACCCAGTACTTC. Translation: CASSESGRETQYF. This chain links TRBV6-1 with TRBJ2-5; possibly TRBD1 for D (5 bases). Germline V gives CDR1 MNHNS, CDR2 SASEGT. The CDR3 is 13 amino acids. The V gene lost 3 bases and the J gene lost 5 bases, with 10 bases spanning the gap.